The subject of this entry is one TCR beta chain. Its antigen is currently unknown. Germline lookup yields CDR1 SQVTM and CDR2 ANQGSEA. The V end lost 6 bases, the J end lost 0 bases, and 14 bases lay between the germline ends. The CDR3 is made up of 14 amino acids. The data were obtained in a study of persistence of HIV-infected CD4 T cells. Study-level findings and limits: Degenerate expanded CDR3beta sequences were enriched among CMV- and Gag-responding cells. Compared with CD3/CD28-stimulated cells, CMV- and Gag-responding cells showed lower TCRbeta richness.

Cells were stimulated nonspecifically with anti-CD3/anti-CD28 magnetic beads. Sorting selected CD4+ T cells upregulating both CD40 ligand and CD69. Adults with HIV-1 started suppressive ART while chronically infected. PBMCs were depleted of CD8+ T cells before stimulation. The libraries were made with immunoSEQ version 4 in survey mode. Assay: immunoSEQ multiplex PCR; the TCRdb copy retains only in-frame clones and omits some. The sample lists about 43,000 clones; 80% to 90% were seen once. The source of this sequence is an adult man with HIV who was CMV-seropositive. The V gene is TRBV29-1, the J gene TRBJ1-2; D call uncertain. The sequences come from CD4+ T cells sorted from PBMCs after roughly 18-hour stimulation, collected from a patient who received antiretroviral therapy. CDR3 loop: CSVAKVGSNYGYTF. The DNA for the CDR3 is TGCAGCGTGGCGAAGGTCGGCTCTAACTATGGCTACACCTTC.